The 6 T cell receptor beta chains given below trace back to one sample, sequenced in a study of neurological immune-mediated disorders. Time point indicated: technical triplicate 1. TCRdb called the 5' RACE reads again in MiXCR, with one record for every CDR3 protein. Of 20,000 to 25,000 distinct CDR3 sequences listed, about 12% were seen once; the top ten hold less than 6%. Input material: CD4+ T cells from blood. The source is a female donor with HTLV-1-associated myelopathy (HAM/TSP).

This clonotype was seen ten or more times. DNA for the CDR3: TGCAGTGCTAGCCCCCGAGGTAGCAATCAGCCCCAGCATTTT. Protein product: CSASPRGSNQPQHF. The chain is built from TRBV20-1 and TRBJ1-5; D gene ambiguous. Germline V lookup: CDR1 DFQATT, CDR2 SNEGSKA (reference sequence). The CDR3 is 14 residues long. The ends were cut back, 3 bases at V and 0 bases at J, with 9 bases in the middle.

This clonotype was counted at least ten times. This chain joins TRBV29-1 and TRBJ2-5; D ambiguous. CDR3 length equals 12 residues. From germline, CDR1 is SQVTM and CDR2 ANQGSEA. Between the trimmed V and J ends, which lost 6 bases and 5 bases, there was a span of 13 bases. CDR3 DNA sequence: TGCAGCGTCCGACCCCTGGAGGAGACCCAGTACTTC. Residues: CSVRPLEETQYF. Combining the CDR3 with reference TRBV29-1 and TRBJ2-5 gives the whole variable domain SAVISQKPSRDICQRGTSLTIQCQVDSQVTMMFWYRQQPGQSLTLIATANQGSEATYESGFVIDKFPISRPNLTFSTLTVSNMSPEDSSIYLCSVRPLEETQYFGPGTRLLVL.

In DNA, the CDR3 is TGCGCCAGCAGCTTGGACCAAGAGACCAACACCGGGGAGCTGTTTTTT. Encoded protein: CASSLDQETNTGELFF. This chain connects TRBV5-1 to TRBJ2-2; D uncertain. CDR1 SGHRS and CDR2 YFSETQ come from the germline V gene. V gave up 0 bases and J gave up 2 bases, with 11 bases separating them. The CDR3 covers 16 residues.

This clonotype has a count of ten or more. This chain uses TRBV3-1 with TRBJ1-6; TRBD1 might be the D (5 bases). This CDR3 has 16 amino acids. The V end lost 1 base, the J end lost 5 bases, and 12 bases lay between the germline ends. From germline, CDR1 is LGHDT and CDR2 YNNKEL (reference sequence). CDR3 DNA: TGTGCCAGCAGCCAAGGGGGTCTAGGGGATAATTCACCCCTCCACTTT. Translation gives CASSQGGLGDNSPLHF.

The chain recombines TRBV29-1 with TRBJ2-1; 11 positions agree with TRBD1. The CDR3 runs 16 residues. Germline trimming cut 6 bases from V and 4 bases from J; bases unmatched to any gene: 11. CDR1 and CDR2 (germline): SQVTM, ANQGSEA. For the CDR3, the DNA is TGCAGCGTCTGGACAGGGGGCGGGGGGGAATACAATGAGCAGTTCTTC. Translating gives CSVWTGGGGEYNEQFF.

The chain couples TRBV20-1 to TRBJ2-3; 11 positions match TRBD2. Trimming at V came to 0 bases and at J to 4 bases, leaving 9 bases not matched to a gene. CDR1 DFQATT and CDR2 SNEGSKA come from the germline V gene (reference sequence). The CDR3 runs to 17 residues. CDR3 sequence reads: CSARDSRSGRAPDTQYF. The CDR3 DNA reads TGCAGTGCTAGAGATTCACGTAGCGGGAGGGCCCCAGATACGCAGTATTTT.